These T cell receptor beta chains were read from a single sample in a study of T cell responses to AZD1222 COVID-19 vaccine. Assay used: immunoSEQ multiplex PCR; TCRdb lists only in-frame clones, some missing. The sample has more than 95,000 clones; roughly 91% are singletons. The sample here was peripheral blood, taken on day 0 of AZD1222 vaccination. The receptor source for this set is an adult in good health. Both conserved end residues are part of each CDR3. The D gene is left open where the match is weak. The size of a clone is reported for some rows only, either as once, few or many, or as a class for expanded clones.

d_gene: TRBD1; abundance: -; v_gene: TRBV28; j_gene: TRBJ1-5; CDR3nt: TGTGCCAGCAGCCCGGGACAGATGAGCAATCAGCCCCAGCATTTT; CDR3aa: CASSPGQMSNQPQHF
d_gene: TRBD1; abundance: -; v_gene: TRBV13; j_gene: TRBJ1-2; CDR3nt: TGTGCCAGCAGCTCAGGACAGGGCAGGATTAAAAGGCCCACCTTC; CDR3aa: CASSSGQGRIKRPTF
d_gene: TRBD2; abundance: -; v_gene: TRBV29-1; j_gene: TRBJ2-1; CDR3nt: TGCAGCGTTGAACCGCTAGCGGGGGGGCGGGGTGAGCAGTTCTTC; CDR3aa: CSVEPLAGGRGEQFF
d_gene: TRBD1; abundance: -; v_gene: TRBV18; j_gene: TRBJ1-5; CDR3nt: TGTGCCAGCTCACCGGGACAGGGTGTGCAGCCCCAGCATTTT; CDR3aa: CASSPGQGVQPQHF
d_gene: TRBD2; abundance: -; v_gene: TRBV11-3; j_gene: TRBJ2-1; CDR3nt: TGTGCCAGCAGCTTAGCTAGCGGGCCGTACAATGAGCAGTTCTTC; CDR3aa: CASSLASGPYNEQFF
d_gene: -; abundance: -; v_gene: TRBV11-1; j_gene: TRBJ2-2; CDR3nt: TGTGCCAGCAGCAAGACAGTCCTGAACACCGGGGAGCTGTTTTTT; CDR3aa: CASSKTVLNTGELFF
d_gene: TRBD1; abundance: -; v_gene: TRBV28; j_gene: TRBJ2-7; CDR3nt: TGTGCCAGCAGTCACTACAGGGGAGCCCTCGAGCAGTACTTC; CDR3aa: CASSHYRGALEQYF
d_gene: -; abundance: once; v_gene: TRBV9; j_gene: TRBJ1-3; CDR3nt: TGTGCCAGCAGCGTGATGGGTTCTGGAAACACCATATATTTT; CDR3aa: CASSVMGSGNTIYF
d_gene: TRBD1; abundance: -; v_gene: TRBV7-2; j_gene: TRBJ1-4; CDR3nt: TGTGCCAGCAGCTTAGGGACAGGGCTCGAAAAACTGTTTTTT; CDR3aa: CASSLGTGLEKLFF
d_gene: -; abundance: -; v_gene: TRBV5-5; j_gene: TRBJ1-6; CDR3nt: TGTGCCAGCAGCTGGGAATTTTCACCCCTCCACTTT; CDR3aa: CASSWEFSPLHF
d_gene: TRBD2; abundance: -; v_gene: TRBV3-1/TRBV3-2; j_gene: TRBJ2-5; CDR3nt: TGTGCCAGCAGCCAAGATAGCGGGTCGCGGCAAGAGACCCAGTACTTC; CDR3aa: CASSQDSGSRQETQYF
d_gene: -; abundance: many; v_gene: TRBV4-2; j_gene: TRBJ1-3; CDR3nt: TGTGCCAGCAGCCCCCGGGACCACTCTGGAAACACCATATATTTT; CDR3aa: CASSPRDHSGNTIYF
d_gene: TRBD1; abundance: -; v_gene: TRBV18; j_gene: TRBJ2-2; CDR3nt: TGTGCCAGCTCACCACGAGCCGGGACAGGTTCCACCGGGGAGCTGTTTTTT; CDR3aa: CASSPRAGTGSTGELFF
d_gene: -; abundance: -; v_gene: TRBV6-2/TRBV6-3; j_gene: TRBJ1-2; CDR3nt: TGTGCCAGCAGTTACCAGGTCTATGGCTACACCTTC; CDR3aa: CASSYQVYGYTF
d_gene: -; abundance: -; v_gene: TRBV28; j_gene: TRBJ2-7; CDR3nt: TGTGCCAGCAAGTCTGCAGACCTCTACGAGCAGTACTTC; CDR3aa: CASKSADLYEQYF
d_gene: -; abundance: -; v_gene: TRBV2; j_gene: TRBJ1-1; CDR3nt: TGTGCCAGCAGTGAAAGGGAGGGGAACACTGAAGCTTTCTTT; CDR3aa: CASSEREGNTEAFF